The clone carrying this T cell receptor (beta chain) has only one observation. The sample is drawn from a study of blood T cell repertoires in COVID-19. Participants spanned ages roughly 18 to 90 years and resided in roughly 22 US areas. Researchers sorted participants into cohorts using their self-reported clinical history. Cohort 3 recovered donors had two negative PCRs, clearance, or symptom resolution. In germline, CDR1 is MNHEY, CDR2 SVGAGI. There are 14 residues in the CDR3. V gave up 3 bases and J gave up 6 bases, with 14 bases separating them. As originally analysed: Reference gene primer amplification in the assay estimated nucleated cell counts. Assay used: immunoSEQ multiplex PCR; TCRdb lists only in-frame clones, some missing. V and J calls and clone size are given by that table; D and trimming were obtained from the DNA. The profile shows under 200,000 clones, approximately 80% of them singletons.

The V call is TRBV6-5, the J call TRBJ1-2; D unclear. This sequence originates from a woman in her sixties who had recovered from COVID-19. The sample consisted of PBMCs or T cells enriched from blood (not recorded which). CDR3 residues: CASSYVPWSDGYTF. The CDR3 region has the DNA TGTGCCAGCAGTTATGTCCCCTGGTCAGATGGCTACACCTTC.